This T cell receptor beta chain was sequenced for a study of OX40 agonist ivuxolimab in advanced cancers. On the study more broadly: A history of anti-PD-1, anti-PD-L1 or anti-CTLA-4 therapy was acceptable, and over 30% had some. Study results and caveats: The study found that CD8+ T cells averaged more expanded clones than CD4+.

Trimming took off 4 bases at V and 6 bases at J, with 16 bases between the two ends. Germline V gene sequence: CDR1 KGHSH, CDR2 LQKENI. The CDR3 length is 15 residues. About this clone: The antigen remains undetermined.

If patients had autoimmune disease history or systemic immunosuppression, they were excluded. Profiling relied on immunoSEQ multiplex PCR, and the TCRdb table lists in-frame clones only, not all of them. Among about 55,000 clones listed, approximately 86% were seen once. This TCR was recovered from an adult with an advanced solid tumor such as melanoma, head and neck, liver or kidney cancer. V gene TRBV18 combines with J gene TRBJ2-1, with D possibly called TRBD1 or TRBD2 (5 bases each). The starting material was CD4+ or CD8+ T cells sorted from blood, obtained in a trial of the OX40 agonist ivuxolimab. The CDR3, as DNA: TGTGCCAGCTCACGAGGGGTCGGAGATATCAATGAGCAGTTCTTC. This sequence encodes CASSRGVGDINEQFF. Variable domain in full (rest from reference TRBV18 and TRBJ2-1): NAGVMQNPRHLVRRRGQEARLRCSPMKGHSHVYWYRQLPEEGLKFMVYLQKENIIDESGMPKERFSAEFPKEGPSILRIQQVVRGDSAAYFCASSRGVGDINEQFFGPGTRLTVL.